Listed below are T cell receptor beta chains from one sample, sequenced in a study of identical twins. MiXCR, applied by TCRdb to the 5' RACE reads, yields one record per CDR3 protein. The sample has some 190,000 distinct CDR3 sequences, around a sixth seen once. Separately, the same data were catalogued under a study of T cells expressing NK-cell markers.

The sample was CD8+ T cells sorted from blood. The origin of the receptors is a young woman in good health. Both conserved end residues are part of each CDR3. D genes are given only for firm matches. Size tells how often a clone was seen (once, few, many) or the class of an expanded clone, and some rows leave it out.

DNA: TGTGCCAGCTCACCTCGGGCCTGGACGGAGCTGTTTTTT
CDR3: CASSPRAWTELFF
V: TRBV18
D: NA
size: NA
J: TRBJ2-2

DNA: TGTGCCAGCAGCGTACAGGGACTCGAGCAGTACTTC
CDR3: CASSVQGLEQYF
V: TRBV7-9
D: NA
size: many
J: TRBJ2-7

DNA: TGCAGTGCAGAGACAGGGGAGACCTACGAGCAGTACTTC
CDR3: CSAETGETYEQYF
V: TRBV20-1
D: TRBD1
size: NA
J: TRBJ2-7

DNA: TGCACCACCGAGGCGGGCCAAGGAGGCTACACCTTC
CDR3: CTTEAGQGGYTF
V: TRBV29-1
D: NA
size: few
J: TRBJ1-2

DNA: TGTGCCGGCAAGGCAGGGAATTCACCCCTCCACTTT
CDR3: CAGKAGNSPLHF
V: TRBV13
D: NA
size: few
J: TRBJ1-6

DNA: TGTGCCAGCAGTCAAACAGGGGTATGGGAAAAACTGTTTTTT
CDR3: CASSQTGVWEKLFF
V: TRBV6-2/TRBV6-3
D: TRBD1
size: NA
J: TRBJ1-4

DNA: TGTGCCAGCAGCTTACGCCCCGGGACAGGCATCTACGAGCAGTACTTC
CDR3: CASSLRPGTGIYEQYF
V: TRBV11-2
D: TRBD1
size: NA
J: TRBJ2-7

DNA: TGTGCCAGCAGCACAACTCCTAGCGGCACAGATACGCAGTATTTT
CDR3: CASSTTPSGTDTQYF
V: TRBV13
D: NA
size: NA
J: TRBJ2-3

DNA: TGCGCCAGCAGTGATAACAGGGCCTATGGCTACACCTTC
CDR3: CASSDNRAYGYTF
V: TRBV10-2
D: NA
size: NA
J: TRBJ1-2

DNA: TGTGCCTGGAGTTGGGGGACCGAAGCTTTCTTT
CDR3: CAWSWGTEAFF
V: TRBV30
D: NA
size: NA
J: TRBJ1-1

DNA: TGTGCCAGCAGCCCCGGGGCGAATACGAACATTCAGTACTTC
CDR3: CASSPGANTNIQYF
V: TRBV7-8
D: NA
size: few
J: TRBJ2-4

DNA: TGTGCCAGCTCACCACCAGACAGGGGGACAGATACGCAGTATTTT
CDR3: CASSPPDRGTDTQYF
V: TRBV18
D: TRBD1
size: NA
J: TRBJ2-3

DNA: TGTGCCAGCAGCTCCTACAGGGTCGAGTTGGCTTTCTTT
CDR3: CASSSYRVELAFF
V: TRBV7-2
D: NA
size: NA
J: TRBJ1-1

DNA: TGCAGTGCTAGAGGGGGGAGGGCCACCGGGGAGCTGTTTTTT
CDR3: CSARGGRATGELFF
V: TRBV20-1
D: TRBD2
size: few
J: TRBJ2-2

DNA: TGTGCCAGCAGCGGTATAGGGGGTCTGTACACCGGGGAGCTGTTTTTT
CDR3: CASSGIGGLYTGELFF
V: TRBV7-6
D: NA
size: few
J: TRBJ2-2

DNA: TGTGCCAGCAGCCATCGCGGGGCGTGGGCTGAAGCTTTCTTT
CDR3: CASSHRGAWAEAFF
V: TRBV6-1
D: NA
size: NA
J: TRBJ1-1

DNA: TGTGCCAGCAGTTCCAGGGATTTCACAGATACGCAGTATTTT
CDR3: CASSSRDFTDTQYF
V: TRBV27
D: NA
size: NA
J: TRBJ2-3

DNA: TGTGCCAGCAGCCAAGATGGGGGGCTCGGTTGGACGCAGTATTTT
CDR3: CASSQDGGLGWTQYF
V: TRBV14
D: NA
size: NA
J: TRBJ2-3

DNA: TGCAGCGTTGAAGATTTGGGGCTCGAGCAGTACTTC
CDR3: CSVEDLGLEQYF
V: TRBV29-1
D: NA
size: few
J: TRBJ2-7

DNA: TGCAGCGTTACTAGCGGTACGGGCTATGAGCAGTTCTTC
CDR3: CSVTSGTGYEQFF
V: TRBV29-1
D: TRBD2
size: few
J: TRBJ2-1

DNA: TGCAGTGCTGAGGGAATCTATGACACTGAAGCTTTCTTT
CDR3: CSAEGIYDTEAFF
V: TRBV20-1
D: NA
size: many
J: TRBJ1-1

DNA: TGTGCCACCAGCAGGGCAGAGACAGGGACGTGGGGAAAACTGTTTTTT
CDR3: CATSRAETGTWGKLFF
V: TRBV15
D: TRBD1
size: many
J: TRBJ1-4

DNA: TGCGCCAGCAGCGCAACAGGGCTCCTTGATGGCTACACCTTC
CDR3: CASSATGLLDGYTF
V: TRBV5-1
D: NA
size: few
J: TRBJ1-2

DNA: TGTGCCAGCAGCTTACGGCTGAATCAGTACGAGCAGTACTTC
CDR3: CASSLRLNQYEQYF
V: TRBV5-6
D: NA
size: few
J: TRBJ2-7

DNA: TGTGCCAGCAGCGCCGGGGTACGTTCACCCCTCCACTTT
CDR3: CASSAGVRSPLHF
V: TRBV7-9
D: NA
size: few
J: TRBJ1-6

DNA: TGTGCCAGCAGTGGAGGACTTTCGAGCTCCTACAATGAGCAGTTCTTC
CDR3: CASSGGLSSSYNEQFF
V: TRBV12-3/TRBV12-4
D: NA
size: few
J: TRBJ2-1

DNA: TGTGCCAGCAAAGAGAACCTTTCCACTGAAGCTTTCTTT
CDR3: CASKENLSTEAFF
V: TRBV27
D: NA
size: NA
J: TRBJ1-1